This T cell receptor beta chain was sequenced in a study of T cell responses to AZD1222 COVID-19 vaccine. Study findings and constraints: Baseline serostatus was positive in only six AZD1222 recipients. With dominance at 160-218 and 743-854, vaccine-associated CD4 TCRs spanned spike.

Details on this clone: As yet, its antigen is unknown.

The method was immunoSEQ multiplex PCR; TCRdb's version includes in-frame clones alone and lacks a portion of them. The sample records approximately 80,000 clones, approximately 91% being singletons. CDR3 length equals 15 residues. Germline V gives CDR1 SEHNR, CDR2 FQNEAQ (reference sequence). The junction had 5 bases not matched to a gene; V was cut back by 7 bases and J by 4 bases. The sample here was peripheral blood, taken on day 0 of MenACWY control vaccination. The chain combines TRBV7-9 with TRBJ2-3; 13 bases map to TRBD2. The TCR originated in an adult in good health. The CDR3: CASTLLAGGADTQYF. The DNA of the CDR3 is TGTGCCAGCACCCTACTAGCGGGGGGGGCAGATACGCAGTATTTT.